This note documents a single T cell receptor (beta chain) sequence. This clone came up a few times. Which antigen it targets is not known. Nothing much larger sits one base from this clone, and base qualities are not available. Each collaborating institution followed its own protocols to collect whole blood in K2EDTA tubes. Collaborator samples were shipped for TCRbeta analysis as frozen whole blood, isolated PBMCs, or DNA extracted from either sample type. This entry comes from a study of blood T cell repertoires in COVID-19 (dated by TCRdb to 2020 to 2021). Concerning the study at large: The collaborator samples originated in the United States, Italy and Spain and spanned the acute and convalescent phases of COVID-19. The prospective study material was composed of cDNA or gDNA derived from T cells, B-cell-depleted T cells, or PBMCs. The dataset comprised deeply sampled blood TCRbeta repertoires from subjects exposed to, actively infected with, or recovered from COVID-19. The repertoires were made available in a free public database intended to serve as a resource for research on the immune response to SARS-CoV-2. The samples were drawn from two sources: the first 160 participants of the ongoing ImmuneRACE study, and about 1,300 subjects contributed by 6 global collaborators. A de-identified subject ID, COVID-19 status, age in years and sex were almost always included in the sample metadata. Where available, HLA class I and class II types were obtained from metadata supplied by the sample provider rather than from assay-based typing.

TCRbeta CDR3 regions were amplified from genomic DNA by means of the immunoSEQ Assay, a bias-controlled multiplex PCR. As for the authors' bioinformatics: Within the assay, amplification of reference gene primers was used to estimate how many nucleated cells each sample contained. Sequence reads were collapsed and filtered to measure the absolute abundance of every unique TCRbeta CDR3 rearrangement. Productive Simpson clonality was computed per sample as the square root of Simpson's diversity index over productive rearrangements. Not all clones reach the TCRdb copy of this immuneACCESS table, which keeps in-frame sequences only. Checked studies attribute under half of the gap to unresolved V genes and leave the rest unexplained. The D gene and trimming were derived from the DNA, and the V and J assignments and clone size from that table. The sample profile shows about 140,000 clones; 87% of them were found once. The top ten constitute around 8.3% of the sample.

Overall results and qualifications from the work: The amount of clinical and demographic metadata varied by source and participant and was provided uncurated.

For CDR1 and CDR2, the germline V gene lists SGHTA and FQGNSA. V is shortened by 5 bases, J by 4 bases, and the region joining them spans 12 bases. Measured from the cysteine to the phenylalanine, the CDR3 is 14 residues long. The read is trimmed to its CDR3 DNA, 42 bases read in frame from base 1. The sequence was collected from a woman between 45 and 60 years old with active or convalescent COVID-19. The chain links TRBV7-2 with TRBJ1-5, with TRBD1 as a weak D call on 6 bases. Sequencing was carried out using peripheral blood. The DNA is TGTGCCAGCAGCCCCGCAGGGGTAAATCAGCCCCAGCATTTT. This sequence encodes CASSPAGVNQPQHF. The CDR3 plus the reference TRBV7-2 and TRBJ1-5 genes for the other parts give the full variable domain: GAGVSQSPSNKVTEKGKDVELRCDPISGHTALYWYRQSLGQGLEFLIYFQGNSAPDKSGLPSDRFSAERTGGSVSTLTIQRTQQEDSAVYLCASSPAGVNQPQHFGDGTRLSIL.